Below, 21 T cell receptor beta chains from the same sample are listed, as sequenced in a study of cytomegalovirus exposure and HLA in healthy donors. The PCR employed 60 Vbeta primers together with 13 Jbeta primers. Here immunoSEQ multiplex PCR was the method, and the copy in TCRdb shows in-frame clones only, minus some. Among 150,000 or so clones listed, around 80% were seen once. The sequencing input was PBMCs. These receptors were obtained from a man aged 25-45 years in good health and CMV-seropositive.

The V and J genes are TRBV7-8 and TRBJ2-3; perhaps TRBD2 as D (5 bases). Germline CDR1 is SGHVS and CDR2 is FQNEAQ. The CDR3 consists of 14 residues. The V gene lost 5 bases and the J gene lost 2 bases, with 11 bases spanning the gap. The CDR3 region is CASSPPGITDTQYF. CDR3 bases: TGTGCCAGCAGCCCCCCCGGGATCACAGATACGCAGTATTTT.

The V call is TRBV18, the J call TRBJ1-4; possible D gene TRBD1, 5 bases. The germline V and J ends were trimmed by 3 bases and 8 bases, with 13 bases remaining between them. CDR1 is KGHSH and CDR2 is LQKENI in the germline V gene. The CDR3 runs 14 residues. CDR3 in amino acids: CASSPTEQAEKLFF. The CDR3 DNA is TGTGCCAGCTCACCTACAGAACAGGCCGAAAAACTGTTTTTT. Drawing the rest from reference TRBV18 and TRBJ1-4, the complete variable domain is NAGVMQNPRHLVRRRGQEARLRCSPMKGHSHVYWYRQLPEEGLKFMVYLQKENIIDESGMPKERFSAEFPKEGPSILRIQQVVRGDSAAYFCASSPTEQAEKLFFGSGTQLSVL.

The chain has TRBV9 and TRBJ2-7; D perhaps matches TRBD2 (6 bases). V was trimmed by 5 bases and J by 0 bases, leaving 18 bases between them. Germline V gene lookup returns CDR1 SGDLS and CDR2 YYNGEE. This CDR3 is built from 16 residues. The CDR3 spells CASSPQAGTVSYEQYF. The DNA of the CDR3 is TGTGCCAGCAGTCCGCAAGCCGGGACTGTCTCCTACGAGCAGTACTTC.

This chain links TRBV7-8 with TRBJ1-5; D gene ambiguous. Trimming cost V 1 base and J 3 bases, with 13 bases left between them. This CDR3 spans 16 amino acids. In germline, CDR1 is SGHVS, CDR2 FQNEAQ. CDR3 sequence reads: CASSLDSRSINQPQHF. CDR3 DNA: TGTGCCAGCAGCTTAGACAGCAGGTCTATCAATCAGCCCCAGCATTTT.

J is TRBJ2-7 and V is TRBV5-5; weak D call: TRBD2 (5 bases). Trimming removed 4 bases at V and 9 bases at J, with 20 bases between. This CDR3 is built from 14 residues. The V gene's germline CDR1 is SGHKS and CDR2 YYEKEE (reference sequence). CDR3 DNA sequence: TGTGCCAGCAGCACCGCCGCAAACGGACTCCTGCAGTACTTC. The encoded protein is CASSTAANGLLQYF.

The chain is built from TRBV28 and TRBJ2-7, with TRBD1 matching 8 bases. Germline V gene sequence: CDR1 MDHEN, CDR2 SYDVKM. The CDR3 spans 19 residues. V lost 7 bases and J lost 2; bases outside the gene matches: 22. CDR3 nucleotide sequence: TGTGCCAGCACTCTGGCTCCGAGTGGCCCGACAGGGGAGCCCTACGAGCAGTACTTC. It is translated as CASTLAPSGPTGEPYEQYF.

CDR3 coding DNA: TGTGCCAGCAGCCCAGGGACAGGGGGCACTGAAGCTTTCTTT. Translated: CASSPGTGGTEAFF. This sequence joins TRBV7-3 and TRBJ1-1; 11 nucleotides line up with TRBD1. CDR3 length equals 14 residues. Germline loops: CDR1 SGHTA, CDR2 FQGTGA. The V and J ends lost 5 bases and 4 bases, in that order; junction bases with no gene match: 3. Full variable domain (missing parts from reference TRBV7-3 and TRBJ1-1): GAGVSQTPSNKVTEKGKYVELRCDPISGHTALYWYRQSLGQGPEFLIYFQGTGAADDSGLPNDRFFAVRPEGSVSTLKIQRTERGDSAVYLCASSPGTGGTEAFFGQGTRLTVV.

V and J are TRBV28 and TRBJ1-3, with D unclear. The V gene lost 6 bases and the J gene lost 2 bases, with 11 bases spanning the gap. The CDR3 extends over 14 amino acids. Germline assignment: CDR1 MDHEN and CDR2 SYDVKM. CDR3: CASSRGSAGNTIYF. CDR3 in DNA: TGTGCCAGCAGCCGAGGGAGTGCTGGAAACACCATATATTTT.

The chain is built from TRBV7-9 and TRBJ2-1; 12 bases line up with TRBD2. Germline CDR1 SEHNR, CDR2 FQNEAQ (reference sequence). V lost 5 bases and J lost 6; bases outside the gene matches: 2. This CDR3 has 14 amino acids. DNA for the CDR3: TGTGCCAGCAGCCCGACTAGCGGGGGCAATGAGCAGTTCTTC. Its translation: CASSPTSGGNEQFF.

The rearrangement joins TRBV7-9 to TRBJ1-2; 8 bases align to TRBD1. The CDR3 length is 15 residues. Germline V lookup: CDR1 SEHNR, CDR2 FQNEAQ (reference sequence). The V and J ends lost 3 bases and 5 bases, in that order; junction bases with no gene match: 8. The CDR3 protein is CASSLPGTGPYGYTF. CDR3 in DNA: TGTGCCAGCAGCTTGCCCGGGACAGGTCCTTATGGCTACACCTTC.

The rearrangement links TRBV4-2 to TRBJ2-3, with 7 bases matching TRBD2. V lost 4 bases, J lost 0 bases, and 7 bases stayed unmatched. CDR1 and CDR2 from the germline V gene are LGHNA and YNFKEQ. The CDR3 runs to 16 residues. The CDR3 DNA reads as TGTGCCAGCAGCCGGAAGAGCGGGGCTAGCACAGATACGCAGTATTTT. This gives the protein CASSRKSGASTDTQYF.

The J gene is TRBJ2-7, the V gene TRBV12-5; D perhaps matches TRBD1 (5 bases). Germline CDR1 reads LGHNT; CDR2 reads FRNRAP. The V gene lost 6 bases and the J gene lost 3 bases, with 9 bases spanning the gap. The CDR3 length is 12 residues. The CDR3, as DNA: TGTGCTAGTGGCCTTGACAGCTACGAGCAGTACTTC. Its translation is CASGLDSYEQYF.

This sequence joins TRBV2 and TRBJ1-5; tentatively, D is TRBD1 (5 bases). The CDR3 loop spans 14 amino acids. Germline CDR1 reads SNHLY; CDR2 reads FYNNEI. Deletions cut 1 base from V and 4 bases from J, with 8 bases between. CDR3 coding DNA: TGTGCCAGCAGTGAAGAACAGGTGAATCAGCCCCAGCATTTT. Translating gives CASSEEQVNQPQHF.

This chain uses TRBV2 with TRBJ2-1, with 9 bases lining up with TRBD2. V lost 1 base to trimming and J lost 3 bases; unmatched junction nucleotides: 10. This CDR3 is 18 amino acids long. Germline lookup yields CDR1 SNHLY and CDR2 FYNNEI. This chain's CDR3 is CASSEGLSASGDYNEQFF. DNA of the CDR3: TGTGCCAGCAGTGAAGGGTTATCCGCTAGCGGGGACTACAATGAGCAGTTCTTC.

The chain recombines TRBV9 with TRBJ1-1; TRBD1 aligns across 10 bases. Trimming at V came to 1 base and at J to 3 bases, leaving 12 bases not matched to a gene. CDR1 and CDR2 from the germline V gene are SGDLS and YYNGEE. This CDR3 spans 18 amino acids. Here the CDR3 reads CASSVNPDRGVVDTEAFF. CDR3 DNA: TGTGCCAGCAGCGTAAATCCGGACAGGGGGGTTGTTGACACTGAAGCTTTCTTT.

This clone was seen once. The chain uses TRBV18 and TRBJ2-7, with D possibly being TRBD2 (6 bases). Germline loops: CDR1 KGHSH, CDR2 LQKENI. The V end was cut by 3 bases, the J end by 5 bases, with 17 bases between. This CDR3 comprises 15 residues. This CDR3 reads CASSPPGGFKHEQYF. The CDR3 region has the DNA TGTGCCAGCTCACCTCCCGGGGGATTTAAGCACGAGCAGTACTTC.

The chain joins TRBV28 to TRBJ1-1, with D hard to call. Trimming stripped 7 bases from V and 4 bases from J, with 13 bases between. Germline-derived CDR1 and CDR2 are MDHEN and SYDVKM. The CDR3 spans 13 residues. In nucleotides, the CDR3 is TGTGCCAGCAAGCGGAGCCTGGGCACTGAAGCTTTCTTT. Protein: CASKRSLGTEAFF.

This chain connects TRBV15 to TRBJ2-7; 8 nucleotides match TRBD2. V gave up 3 bases and J gave up 3 bases; unmatched junction bases: 7. Germline V lookup: CDR1 LNHNV, CDR2 YYDKDF (reference sequence). This CDR3 has 15 amino acids. The CDR3 nucleotides read TGTGCCACCAGCAGGGGAGCGGGGGACGTCTACGAGCAGTACTTC. As protein: CATSRGAGDVYEQYF.

The chain links TRBV4-2 to TRBJ2-1; 9 bases map to TRBD2. The CDR3 runs to 16 residues. Germline-derived CDR1 and CDR2 are LGHNA and YNFKEQ. Germline trimming cut 0 bases from V and 4 bases from J; bases unmatched to any gene: 4. The CDR3 DNA reads as TGTGCCAGCAGCCAAGATATCCTAGCGGGGTACAATGAGCAGTTCTTC. It specifies CASSQDILAGYNEQFF.

V usage is TRBV11-3 and J usage is TRBJ2-2, with TRBD1 as a possible D gene (5 bases). Germline-derived CDR1 and CDR2 are SGHNT and YENEEA. V lost 5 bases and J 7 bases, leaving 14 bases between the germline ends. The CDR3 runs to 14 residues. The CDR3 is CASSPLVGHGELFF. The CDR3 bases are TGTGCCAGCAGCCCGTTGGTAGGACACGGGGAGCTGTTTTTT.

This clone was seen many times. This rearrangement joins TRBV28 to TRBJ1-1, with D hard to call. There are 13 residues in the CDR3. The germline CDR1 and CDR2 sequences are MDHEN and SYDVKM. The ends were cut back, 1 base at V and 7 bases at J, with 10 bases in the middle. As DNA, the CDR3 is TGTGCCAGCAGTTTATCGGGCGGGGATGAAGCTTTCTTT. The encoded protein is CASSLSGGDEAFF.